In this sample, the clone carrying this TCR beta chain turned up a few times. Its antigen is currently unknown. This sample was taken from a study of PD-L1 blockade in urothelial cancer. Study-level information: The analyses of blood took place 3 weeks (second dose) and 6 weeks after treatment start.

TCRdb's table, derived via immunoSEQ multiplex PCR, lists solely in-frame clones and lacks some. The sample lists roughly 100,000 clones, around four fifths occurring once. V lost 6 bases, J lost 3 bases, and 5 bases stayed unmatched. Germline V lookup: CDR1 SGHTA, CDR2 FQGNSA. This CDR3 spans 15 amino acids. This sample's time point: peripheral blood 6 weeks after treatment start. Study findings and constraints: Tumor-associated TCR clones expanded more in blood at 3 weeks in patients with durable benefit. Pretreatment peripheral blood TCR clonality that fell below the median predicted better survival among the patients studied.

This TCR was sampled from a man aged 65-85 years with urothelial cancer. The sample in question was PBMCs, obtained around atezolizumab (anti-PD-L1) treatment. The V call is TRBV7-2, the J call TRBJ1-5; 10 bases are shared with TRBD1. The CDR3 region has the DNA TGTGCCAGCAGTGGACAGGGGGGGTTCAATCAGCCCCAGCATTTT. This translates into CASSGQGGFNQPQHF.